Below, 6 T cell receptor beta chains from the same sample are listed, as sequenced in a study of T-cell memory formation after mild COVID-19. Using its own MiXCR run on the 5' RACE reads, TCRdb lists one record per CDR3 protein. The data contain about 470,000 distinct CDR3 sequences, around a quarter of them singletons. The sequenced sample was PBMCs or a T cell subset sorted from them (not recorded which). The receptors were gathered from an adult woman who had mild COVID-19 (a few samples of this study predate the infection). Cell type and time point are not known.

There are a few counts of this clonotype. The rearrangement joins TRBV10-3 to TRBJ1-1; the match to TRBD1 covers 7 bases. The V and J ends lost 8 bases and 0 bases, in that order; junction bases with no gene match: 3. This CDR3 is built from 13 residues. Germline V gene data show CDR1 as ENHRY and CDR2 as SYGVKD. Here the CDR3 DNA reads TGTGCCATCCAGGACAGGTTGAACACTGAAGCTTTCTTT. Its protein product is CAIQDRLNTEAFF.

In this sample, this clonotype turned up a few times. J is TRBJ2-2 and V is TRBV14; 9 nucleotides agree with TRBD2. The CDR3 has 17 residues. Per germline, CDR1 SGHDN and CDR2 FVKESK. Losses at the gene ends were 3 bases for V and 6 bases for J; bases not matched to a gene: 11. This CDR3 reads CASSHRSLAGNPGELFF. Here the CDR3 DNA reads TGTGCCAGCAGCCATCGGTCGCTAGCGGGAAATCCCGGGGAGCTGTTTTTT.

The chain is built from TRBV19 and TRBJ2-1; TRBD2 agrees at 11 bases. The trim removed 6 bases at V and 8 bases at J, leaving 9 bases unmatched. The CDR3 loop spans 15 amino acids. The germline V gene encodes CDR1 LNHDA and CDR2 SQIVND (reference sequence). The CDR3: CASRDIAGGKDEQFF. The CDR3, as DNA: TGTGCCAGTAGGGACATAGCGGGAGGGAAGGATGAGCAGTTCTTC.

The chain employs TRBV12-3 or TRBV12-4 and TRBJ2-7; 9 bases are shared with TRBD1. V shed 8 bases and J 5 bases; nucleotides not matched to a gene: 7. The length of the CDR3 is 13 residues. CDR3 sequence: CASGGQGEDEQYF. CDR3 nucleotide sequence: TGTGCCAGCGGGGGACAGGGTGAGGACGAGCAGTACTTC.

The V call is TRBV7-8, the J call TRBJ2-5, with a tentative D call TRBD1 (5 bases). Between the trimmed V and J ends, which lost 1 base and 4 bases, there was a span of 10 bases. Germline CDR1 reads SGHVS; CDR2 reads FQNEAQ. The CDR3 runs to 14 residues. Written as DNA, the CDR3 is TGTGCCAGCAGCTTAGAGGGGTCCCCAGAGACCCAGTACTTC. Amino acid sequence: CASSLEGSPETQYF.

This clonotype was detected only a few times. The chain recombines TRBV12-5 with TRBJ2-7; D gene ambiguous. Germline values: CDR1 LGHNT, CDR2 FRNRAP. The ends were cut back, 3 bases at V and 0 bases at J, with 6 bases in the middle. CDR3 size: 13 residues. The CDR3 coding sequence is TGTGCTAGTGGTTTTGACGGCTCCTACGAGCAGTACTTC. Translation gives CASGFDGSYEQYF.